The subject of this entry is one T cell receptor beta chain. CDR3 length equals 12 residues. Trimming pared 6 bases from V and 4 bases from J, leaving 13 bases between. Germline V gives CDR1 SQVTM, CDR2 ANQGSEA. Assay used: immunoSEQ multiplex PCR; TCRdb lists only in-frame clones, some missing. The data contain under 150,000 clones, 75% to 90% of them singletons. This sample is drawn from a study of control samples from healthy donors and cancer patients. The chain is built from TRBV29-1 and TRBJ2-7, with D possibly matching TRBD2 (5 bases). This receptor was taken from a woman aged 45-65 years with colorectal cancer. The specimen sequenced was PBMCs. CDR3 in amino acids: CSVVPTGYEQYF. The CDR3 bases are TGCAGCGTCGTACCCACGGGGTACGAGCAGTACTTC.